A selection of T cell receptor beta chains follows, all from one sample in a study of shared clonotypes between healthy human individuals. Measured with immunoSEQ multiplex PCR; TCRdb has only the in-frame clones, and not every one. Of some 2,500,000 clones listed, 93% are singletons. Specimen: naive CD4+ T cells from PBMCs. These receptors came from a man between 18 and 29 years old in good health. Some clones in this sample may be carry-over from other donors' samples. Both conserved end residues are part of each CDR3. The order of the fields is clone size, D gene, V gene, J gene, CDR3 protein, CDR3 DNA. A D gene is named only where the DNA matches it firmly. Rows may omit the clone size; those that give it use once, few, many or a size class.

clone_size: -
d_call: TRBD2
v_call: TRBV5-1
j_call: TRBJ2-7
cdr3_aa: CASSTGLAGGSLDEQYF
cdr3_nt: TGCGCCAGCAGCACGGGACTAGCGGGAGGGTCTCTTGACGAGCAGTACTTC

clone_size: -
d_call: TRBD2
v_call: TRBV6-4
j_call: TRBJ2-3
cdr3_aa: CASSIAGGPTDTQYF
cdr3_nt: TGTGCCAGCAGTATAGCGGGAGGGCCGACAGATACGCAGTATTTT

clone_size: -
d_call: -
v_call: TRBV18
j_call: TRBJ2-3
cdr3_aa: CASSPRTGASTDTQYF
cdr3_nt: TGTGCCAGCTCACCGCGAACAGGTGCTAGCACAGATACGCAGTATTTT

clone_size: -
d_call: -
v_call: TRBV6-1
j_call: TRBJ2-3
cdr3_aa: CASSAPSTDTQYF
cdr3_nt: TGTGCCAGCAGTGCCCCAAGCACAGATACGCAGTATTTT

clone_size: -
d_call: TRBD2
v_call: TRBV19
j_call: TRBJ2-4
cdr3_aa: CASSTSPGLADLAKNIQYF
cdr3_nt: TGTGCCAGTAGTACCTCCCCAGGACTAGCGGATCTAGCCAAAAACATTCAGTACTTC

clone_size: -
d_call: TRBD2
v_call: TRBV7-2
j_call: TRBJ2-5
cdr3_aa: CASRAGGETQYF
cdr3_nt: TGTGCCAGCAGAGCGGGAGGAGAGACCCAGTACTTC

clone_size: -
d_call: -
v_call: TRBV7-2
j_call: TRBJ2-2
cdr3_aa: CASSPRLTTGELFF
cdr3_nt: TGTGCCAGCAGCCCCCGACTGACCACCGGGGAGCTGTTTTTT

clone_size: -
d_call: -
v_call: TRBV7-2
j_call: TRBJ2-1
cdr3_aa: CASRPQLEASYNEQFF
cdr3_nt: TGTGCCAGCAGGCCCCAGTTGGAGGCCTCCTACAATGAGCAGTTCTTC

clone_size: -
d_call: TRBD1
v_call: TRBV19
j_call: TRBJ1-1
cdr3_aa: CASSIPSTGGTEAFF
cdr3_nt: TGTGCCAGTAGTATACCCTCTACAGGGGGCACTGAAGCTTTCTTT

clone_size: -
d_call: TRBD2
v_call: TRBV2
j_call: TRBJ2-3
cdr3_aa: CASRGAGSTDTQYF
cdr3_nt: TGTGCCAGCAGAGGAGCGGGAAGCACAGATACGCAGTATTTT

clone_size: -
d_call: -
v_call: TRBV28
j_call: TRBJ1-6
cdr3_aa: CASSLIRSPLHF
cdr3_nt: TGTGCCAGCAGTTTGATCCGTTCACCCCTCCACTTT

clone_size: -
d_call: TRBD1
v_call: TRBV5-6
j_call: TRBJ2-1
cdr3_aa: CASSANRGSRAYNEQFF
cdr3_nt: TGTGCCAGCAGCGCCAACAGGGGATCAAGGGCCTACAATGAGCAGTTCTTC

clone_size: -
d_call: TRBD1
v_call: TRBV19
j_call: TRBJ2-1
cdr3_aa: CASSGGWSRTGPYNEQFF
cdr3_nt: TGTGCCAGTAGCGGTGGATGGTCTAGGACAGGACCTTACAATGAGCAGTTCTTC

clone_size: -
d_call: TRBD2
v_call: TRBV7-9
j_call: TRBJ2-7
cdr3_aa: CASSHRGLAGREQYF
cdr3_nt: TGTGCCAGCAGCCATCGCGGACTAGCGGGACGCGAGCAGTACTTC

clone_size: -
d_call: -
v_call: TRBV28
j_call: TRBJ2-7
cdr3_aa: CASSLPGRVYEQYF
cdr3_nt: TGTGCCAGCAGTTTACCTGGGAGAGTATACGAGCAGTACTTC

clone_size: -
d_call: -
v_call: TRBV6-6
j_call: TRBJ1-5
cdr3_aa: CASSPRTVNQPQHF
cdr3_nt: TGTGCCAGCAGTCCCAGGACTGTTAATCAGCCCCAGCATTTT

clone_size: -
d_call: -
v_call: TRBV5-1
j_call: TRBJ2-2
cdr3_aa: CASSPRTMAGTGELFF
cdr3_nt: TGCGCCAGCAGCCCACGGACTATGGCAGGCACCGGGGAGCTGTTTTTT

clone_size: -
d_call: -
v_call: TRBV6-6
j_call: TRBJ2-5
cdr3_aa: CASSPRGQETQYF
cdr3_nt: TGTGCCAGCAGTCCCCGAGGTCAAGAGACCCAGTACTTC

clone_size: -
d_call: -
v_call: TRBV5-1
j_call: TRBJ1-1
cdr3_aa: CASSPDGGMNTEAFF
cdr3_nt: TGCGCCAGCAGCCCCGACGGGGGGATGAACACTGAAGCTTTCTTT

clone_size: -
d_call: -
v_call: TRBV6-5
j_call: TRBJ1-1
cdr3_aa: CASSYSAATEAFF
cdr3_nt: TGTGCCAGCAGTTACTCCGCAGCCACTGAAGCTTTCTTT

clone_size: -
d_call: -
v_call: TRBV19
j_call: TRBJ1-1
cdr3_aa: CASSIIRLGTAFF
cdr3_nt: TGTGCCAGTAGTATAATTCGATTGGGCACAGCTTTCTTT

clone_size: -
d_call: -
v_call: TRBV28
j_call: TRBJ1-1
cdr3_aa: CASSSHRIGAFF
cdr3_nt: TGTGCCAGCAGTTCGCACCGGATTGGGGCTTTCTTT

clone_size: -
d_call: TRBD2
v_call: TRBV19
j_call: TRBJ2-2
cdr3_aa: CASSPLAANTGELFF
cdr3_nt: TGTGCCAGTAGTCCACTAGCGGCGAACACCGGGGAGCTGTTTTTT

clone_size: once
d_call: -
v_call: TRBV5-1
j_call: TRBJ2-1
cdr3_aa: CASSLTINEQFF
cdr3_nt: TGCGCCAGCAGCTTGACCATCAATGAGCAGTTCTTC

clone_size: -
d_call: -
v_call: TRBV9
j_call: TRBJ2-7
cdr3_aa: CASSVEGDLYEQYF
cdr3_nt: TGTGCCAGCAGCGTAGAGGGGGACCTATACGAGCAGTACTTC

clone_size: -
d_call: -
v_call: TRBV7-2
j_call: TRBJ2-3
cdr3_aa: CASSLDSSAQYF
cdr3_nt: TGTGCCAGCAGCTTAGACTCGAGTGCGCAGTATTTT

clone_size: -
d_call: -
v_call: TRBV4-3
j_call: TRBJ1-6
cdr3_aa: CASSQNRAPSNSPLHF
cdr3_nt: TGCGCCAGCAGCCAAAACAGGGCCCCTAGTAATTCACCCCTCCACTTT

clone_size: -
d_call: -
v_call: TRBV18
j_call: TRBJ2-5
cdr3_aa: CASSLHRGGETQYF
cdr3_nt: TGTGCCAGCTCACTACACAGGGGAGGGGAGACCCAGTACTTC

clone_size: -
d_call: -
v_call: TRBV4-1
j_call: TRBJ1-5
cdr3_aa: CASSPGPVARSNQPQHF
cdr3_nt: TGCGCCAGCAGCCCTGGACCTGTGGCAAGGAGCAATCAGCCCCAGCATTTT

clone_size: -
d_call: -
v_call: TRBV7-8
j_call: TRBJ1-2
cdr3_aa: CASSLERVYGYTF
cdr3_nt: TGTGCCAGCAGCTTAGAAAGAGTCTATGGCTACACCTTC

clone_size: -
d_call: TRBD2
v_call: TRBV10-3
j_call: TRBJ2-7
cdr3_aa: CASRGSSYEQYF
cdr3_nt: TGTGCCTCTCGCGGGAGCTCCTACGAGCAGTACTTC

clone_size: -
d_call: -
v_call: TRBV5-1
j_call: TRBJ1-2
cdr3_aa: CASSLNLGSNYGYTF
cdr3_nt: TGCGCCAGCAGCTTGAATCTGGGATCTAACTATGGCTACACCTTC

clone_size: -
d_call: TRBD2
v_call: TRBV11-2
j_call: TRBJ2-1
cdr3_aa: CASSSTSGLPNEQFF
cdr3_nt: TGTGCCAGCAGCTCTACTAGCGGGTTGCCCAATGAGCAGTTCTTC

clone_size: -
d_call: TRBD1
v_call: TRBV6-1
j_call: TRBJ1-2
cdr3_aa: CASSEFRTGLGGYTF
cdr3_nt: TGTGCCAGCAGTGAATTTAGGACAGGGCTAGGCGGCTACACCTTC

clone_size: -
d_call: -
v_call: TRBV28
j_call: TRBJ1-5
cdr3_aa: CASSLVGREDSNQPQHF
cdr3_nt: TGTGCCAGCAGTTTAGTTGGCAGGGAGGATAGCAATCAGCCCCAGCATTTT